The sequence of this TCR beta chain was determined in a study of blood T cell repertoires in COVID-19. Overall study: Nucleic acid was either cDNA or gDNA, and it came from T cells, B-cell-depleted T cells, or PBMCs.

Original handling: From reference gene primer amplification, estimates of nucleated cell counts were derived. Some clones are missing from TCRdb's copy, which holds only in-frame ones; the method was immunoSEQ multiplex PCR. That table furnishes V, J and clone size, whereas the DNA furnished D and trimming. The table records around 72,000 clones, approximately 90% of them present only once. The CDR3 loop spans 16 amino acids. Germline V gene sequence: CDR1 SGHAT, CDR2 FQDESV (reference sequence). Losses at the gene ends were 5 bases for V and 0 bases for J; bases not matched to a gene: 5. Sequences were obtained from peripheral blood. This clonotype originated in a woman between 70 and 85 years old with acute or convalescent COVID-19. This chain joins TRBV11-1 and TRBJ2-3; 10 nucleotides agree with TRBD2. The CDR3 region has the DNA TGTGCCAGCAGCGTAATAGCGGGGGGAAGCACAGATACGCAGTATTTT. Amino acid sequence: CASSVIAGGSTDTQYF. Full variable domain (remainder filled in from reference TRBV11-1 and TRBJ2-3): EAEVAQSPRYKITEKSQAVAFWCDPISGHATLYWYRQILGQGPELLVQFQDESVVDDSQLPKDRFSAERLKGVDSTLKIQPAELGDSAMYLCASSVIAGGSTDTQYFGPGTRLTVL.